The clone carrying this T cell receptor (beta chain) was found a few times. The antigen remains undetermined. This specimen belongs to a study of human T cells and chemical hapten exposure. Study summary: 0.01% DPC was applied to the upper back in patch tests, which were read at 6 days. Study-level findings and limits: All donors were alopecia patients, so their immunity may differ from that of healthy people.

Individual cDNA molecules in this library carried unique molecular identifiers. TCRdb recomputed calls from the reads with MiXCR, one row per CDR3 protein. This table has approximately 2,200 distinct CDR3 sequences, around 59% appearing once. The treatment was: therapeutic diphenylcyclopropenone sensitization with weekly scalp DPC. CDR3 size: 15 residues. Germline V CDR1 and CDR2: SNHLY, FYNNEI. The ends were cut back, 4 bases at V and 0 bases at J, with 7 bases in the middle. The source of this sequence is an adult with alopecia areata. Some clones in this sample may be carry-over from other donors' samples. This table probably holds off-target reads from a library built for another chain. The V call is TRBV2, the J call TRBJ2-6, with unresolved D. Sample: whole blood, taken before DPC sensitization or 2, 6, or about 24 weeks after (not recorded which). CDR3 DNA: TGTGCCAGCAGTGTGGCCCGCTCTGGGGCCAACGTCCTGACTTTC. Its protein product is CASSVARSGANVLTF.